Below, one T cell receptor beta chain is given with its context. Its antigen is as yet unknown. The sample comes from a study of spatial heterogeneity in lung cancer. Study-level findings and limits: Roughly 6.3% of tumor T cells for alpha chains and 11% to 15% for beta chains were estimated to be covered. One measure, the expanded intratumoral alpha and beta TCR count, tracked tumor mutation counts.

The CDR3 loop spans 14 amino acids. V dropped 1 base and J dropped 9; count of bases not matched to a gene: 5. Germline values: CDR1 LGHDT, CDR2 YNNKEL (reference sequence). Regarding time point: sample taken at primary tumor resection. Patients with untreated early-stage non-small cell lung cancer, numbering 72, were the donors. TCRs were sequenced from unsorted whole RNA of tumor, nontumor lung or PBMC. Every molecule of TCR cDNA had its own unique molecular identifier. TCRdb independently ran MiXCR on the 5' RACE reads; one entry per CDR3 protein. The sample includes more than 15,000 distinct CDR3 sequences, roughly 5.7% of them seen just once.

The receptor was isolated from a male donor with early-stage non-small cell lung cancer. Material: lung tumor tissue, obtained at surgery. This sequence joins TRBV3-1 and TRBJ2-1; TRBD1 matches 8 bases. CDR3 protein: CASSQVQGAVEQFF. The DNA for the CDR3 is TGTGCCAGCAGCCAAGTGCAGGGGGCCGTTGAGCAGTTCTTC.